The T cell receptor beta chain under discussion was sequenced for a study of PD-1 blockade in classical Hodgkin lymphoma. Whole-study context: With a 2-week interval, patients received intravenous nivolumab at 3 mg/kg. General study results and limits: TCR diversity in CD4+, not CD8+, cells rose significantly by C4D1. Baseline diversity in complete responders resembled that of newly diagnosed patients. Individuals initiating nivolumab under 1 year after ASCT were excluded.

Described time point: cycle 4 day 1 (C4D1), after 6 weeks of nivolumab. Brentuximab vedotin exposure varied, and every patient relapsed after autologous stem cell transplantation. A note on this clone: Antigen unknown.

Sequencing used immunoSEQ multiplex PCR; TCRdb keeps in-frame clones, though not all of them. The sample has over 85,000 clones, 75% to 95% seen once. The V end was cut by 6 bases, the J end by 1 base, with 10 bases between. The CDR3 has 13 residues. Germline V gene lookup returns CDR1 ENHRY and CDR2 SYGVKD. This clonotype originated in a human donor with classical Hodgkin lymphoma. Sequenced material: peripheral blood mononuclear cells (PBMCs), taken before the fourth cycle of nivolumab. The rearrangement joins TRBV10-3 to TRBJ2-7; no reliable D call. This CDR3 is CAIRGSVSYEQYF. CDR3 nucleotides: TGTGCCATCAGGGGGTCGGTTTCCTACGAGCAGTACTTC.